Each of the 9 T cell receptor beta chains below was sequenced from the same sample in a study of cytomegalovirus exposure and HLA in healthy donors. The PCR ran on 60 Vbeta and 13 Jbeta primers. Repertoires were generated with immunoSEQ multiplex PCR, while TCRdb's copy carries only in-frame clones and drops some. The table for this sample gives tens of thousands of clones. The sequenced material came from PBMCs. These receptors were obtained from a female donor in good health and CMV-seropositive.

The chain's CDR3 is CASNRQGPTDTQYF. CDR3 bases: TGTGCCAGCAATAGGCAGGGGCCCACAGATACGCAGTATTTT. J is TRBJ2-3 and V is TRBV19; D possibly corresponds to TRBD1 (6 bases). The CDR3 extends over 14 amino acids. In germline, CDR1 is LNHDA, CDR2 SQIVND (reference sequence). The V gene lost 9 bases and the J gene lost 2 bases, with 15 bases spanning the gap.

The chain links TRBV7-6 to TRBJ2-5; maybe TRBD2 (6 bases). V was cut by 5 bases and J by 3 bases, with 13 bases left in between. Germline V lookup: CDR1 SGHVS, CDR2 FNYEAQ. The CDR3 length is 14 residues. The CDR3 DNA reads as TGTGCCAGCAGCCCCAACCGGGGGAAAGAGACCCAGTACTTC. Its translation is CASSPNRGKETQYF.

This rearrangement joins TRBV5-1 to TRBJ2-1; tentative D call: TRBD2 (6 bases). Germline CDR1 is SGHRS and CDR2 is YFSETQ. The CDR3 contains 16 residues. V dropped 2 bases and J dropped 5 bases, with 17 bases sitting between them. The CDR3 sequence is CASSFASDQRNNEQFF. CDR3 sequence (DNA): TGCGCCAGCAGCTTTGCTAGCGACCAGAGGAACAATGAGCAGTTCTTC.

The chain carries TRBV2 and TRBJ2-7, with D possibly matching TRBD1 (7 bases). Germline V gene sequence: CDR1 SNHLY, CDR2 FYNNEI. V lost 5 bases to trimming and J lost 5 bases, with 10 bases between them. The CDR3 is 12 residues long. Written as DNA, the CDR3 is TGTGCCAGCAGTCAGGGGGGCGACGAGCAGTACTTC. Amino acids: CASSQGGDEQYF.

The V call is TRBV4-1, the J call TRBJ2-2; 10 bases agree with TRBD1. CDR3 length: 15 amino acids. With 3 bases clipped from V and 5 bases from J, the junction kept 3 bases outside the gene matches. Germline CDR1 is MGHRA and CDR2 is YSYEKL. The CDR3 coding sequence is TGCGCCAGCAGCCAGACAGGGGGCCGTACCGGGGAGCTGTTTTTT. Translated, it gives CASSQTGGRTGELFF.

As concerns this clone: At one end the junction does not follow the germline gene, possibly because of a read error. This chain uses TRBV5-6 with TRBJ2-5, with D possibly TRBD2 on 6 matching bases. Germline V lookup: CDR1 SGHDT, CDR2 YYEEEE. The CDR3 sequence is 14 residues long. CDR3 region: CASSLSGVQENQYF. CDR3 coding DNA: TGTGCCAGCAGCTTGTCGGGGGTCCAAGAGAACCAGTACTTC.

The CDR3 coding sequence is TGTGCCAGTACTGGGACAGAGTATCAGCCCCAGCATTTT. It encodes CASTGTEYQPQHF. This chain connects TRBV19 to TRBJ1-5; 7 nucleotides agree with TRBD1. Germline-derived CDR1 and CDR2 are LNHDA and SQIVND (reference sequence). This CDR3 has 13 residues. J was trimmed by 5 bases and V by 7 bases; bases with no gene match: 5. Full variable domain (rest looked up from reference TRBV19 and TRBJ1-5): DGGITQSPKYLFRKEGQNVTLSCEQNLNHDAMYWYRQDPGQGLRLIYYSQIVNDFQKGDIAEGYSVSREKKESFPLTVTSAQKNPTAFYLCASTGTEYQPQHFGDGTRLSIL.

The rearrangement joins TRBV15 to TRBJ2-7, with 10 bases lining up with TRBD1. Germline assignment: CDR1 LNHNV and CDR2 YYDKDF (reference sequence). Trimming cost V 2 bases and J 1 base; bases outside gene matches: 5. The CDR3 is made up of 16 amino acids. Written as DNA, the CDR3 is TGTGCCACCAGCAGAACCCGGACAGGGGGTTCCTACGAGCAGTACTTC. This gives the protein CATSRTRTGGSYEQYF.

V gene TRBV11-2 combines with J gene TRBJ2-1, with 12 bases lining up with TRBD1. The CDR3 is 15 amino acids. V shed 7 bases and J 6 bases; nucleotides not matched to a gene: 7. Per germline, CDR1 SGHAT and CDR2 FQNNGV. In nucleotides, the CDR3 is TGTGCCAGCACCTCAAGGGACAGGGGGCTCAATGAGCAGTTCTTC. Translation gives CASTSRDRGLNEQFF.